These 32 T cell receptor beta chains were sequenced from one sample in a study of Graves' ophthalmopathy and Graves' hyperthyroidism. Amplification targeted the TCR beta CDR3 regions, with RNA transcripts as the source material. Scientists carried out first-round RT-PCR using HTBI primers and then a second-round multiplex PCR. TCRdb reprocessed the multiplex PCR reads via MiXCR and lists one record per CDR3 protein. The data hold a few hundred thousand distinct CDR3 sequences, with roughly 40% observed a single time. Sequencing was done on a sample of peripheral blood or thyroid tissue (not recorded which). These receptor sequences come from an adult man with Graves' hyperthyroidism.

This clonotype was observed at least ten times. CDR3 in amino acids: CASSYLLEQYF. The CDR3 coding sequence is TGTGCCAGCAGTTATTTGCTCGAGCAGTACTTC. The chain uses TRBV6-5 and TRBJ2-7, with D hard to call. Germline V gene lookup returns CDR1 MNHEY and CDR2 SVGAGI. The CDR3 runs to 11 residues. The V end was cut by 3 bases, the J end by 6 bases, with 6 bases between.

The DNA for the CDR3 is TGTGCCAGCAGCTTACCCCACGAGCAGTACTTC. This encodes CASSLPHEQYF. The chain uses TRBV7-2 and TRBJ2-7; D unresolved. This CDR3 contains 11 residues. Germline V gene lookup returns CDR1 SGHTA and CDR2 FQGNSA. The V and J ends lost 2 bases and 5 bases respectively, with 4 bases between them.

This clonotype occurred a few times. V usage is TRBV12-3 or TRBV12-4 and J usage is TRBJ1-1, with 7 bases lining up with TRBD1. The CDR3 loop spans 14 amino acids. V dropped 5 bases and J dropped 4; count of bases not matched to a gene: 7. The CDR3 loop reads CASSLRTGGTEAFF. The CDR3 DNA reads TGTGCCAGCAGTCTCCGGACAGGTGGCACTGAAGCTTTCTTT.

This clonotype has ten or more counts. V is TRBV19 and J is TRBJ1-3; D is ambiguous. V was cut by 9 bases and J by 4 bases, with 7 bases left in between. The germline gives CDR1 LNHDA, CDR2 SQIVND (reference sequence). The CDR3 runs 11 residues. The CDR3 DNA reads as TGTGCCAGCGAACAAGGAAACACCATATATTTT. Its protein product is CASEQGNTIYF.

A word on this clonotype: A much larger clone lies a single base off, so this may be a read error. The rearrangement joins TRBV10-3 to TRBJ2-7; D is ambiguous. CDR1 and CDR2 (germline): ENHRY, SYGVKD. There are 10 residues in the CDR3. The CDR3 nucleotides read TGTGCCAGCAGTGACGACGAGCAGTACTTC. This sequence encodes CASSDDEQYF.

CDR3 loop: CASSVYISGFTEAFF. CDR3 coding DNA: TGTGCCAGCAGCGTATATATCTCAGGGTTCACTGAAGCTTTCTTT. This chain links TRBV9 with TRBJ1-1; tentative D call: TRBD1 (5 bases). Per germline, CDR1 SGDLS and CDR2 YYNGEE. The V gene lost 1 base and the J gene lost 4 bases, with 14 bases spanning the gap. This CDR3 spans 15 amino acids. Full variable domain (missing parts from reference TRBV9 and TRBJ1-1): DSGVTQTPKHLITATGQRVTLRCSPRSGDLSVYWYQQSLDQGLQFLIQYYNGEERAKGNILERFSAQQFPDLHSELNLSSLELGDSALYFCASSVYISGFTEAFFGQGTRLTVV.

This clonotype occurred a few times. The chain carries TRBV19 and TRBJ2-7, with D maybe TRBD2 (6 bases). TRBJ2-1 matches the DNA end more closely, so the J call is doubtful. Germline CDR1 LNHDA, CDR2 SQIVND (reference sequence). The CDR3 loop spans 16 amino acids. The CDR3 nucleotides are TGTGCCAGTAGTAGGACAAGGAGGGCTGGCCATAGTGAGCAGTTCTTC. This codes for CASSRTRRAGHSEQFF.

On this clonotype: Possible read error: a much larger clone is one base away. V is TRBV2 and J is TRBJ1-2; 7 bases map to TRBD1. V lost 11 bases, J lost 2 bases, and 11 bases stayed unmatched. CDR3 length equals 14 residues. CDR1 is SNHLY, CDR2 FYNNEI, per germline. The CDR3 DNA sequence: TGTGCCGGCACCGTTGACAGGGTAAACTATGGCTACACCTTC. It yields the protein CAGTVDRVNYGYTF.

Turning to this clonotype: This may be a read error, as it is one base from a much larger clone. The V call is TRBV5-4, the J call TRBJ1-1, with D unclear. Germline loops: CDR1 SGHNT, CDR2 YYREEE (reference sequence). There are 13 residues in the CDR3. The CDR3 DNA is TGCGCCAGCAGCTCCCCGGGCCACACTGAAGCTTTCTTT. Translating it yields CASSSPGHTEAFF.

V usage is TRBV9 and J usage is TRBJ1-2; no clear D gene. Trimming left V 0 bases short and J 7 bases short, with 16 bases between. Germline V gene data show CDR1 as SGDLS and CDR2 as YYNGEE. This CDR3 is 15 amino acids long. The CDR3 DNA reads as TGTGCCAGCAGCGTAGGTGCAGGCTTCCCAACTGGCTACACCTTC. It encodes CASSVGAGFPTGYTF.

The table lists this clonotype with many counts. The chain links TRBV20-1 to TRBJ1-3; the D gene is possibly TRBD1 (6 bases). V lost 6 bases to trimming and J lost 0 bases, with 12 bases between them. This CDR3 has 14 residues. Germline CDR1 DFQATT, CDR2 SNEGSKA (reference sequence). CDR3 bases: TGCAGTGCAGGGGGTTGGGGCTCTGGAAACACCATATATTTT. This gives the protein CSAGGWGSGNTIYF.

Ten or more counts support this clonotype. The chain recombines TRBV13 with TRBJ2-7, with D possibly TRBD1 on 5 matching bases. This CDR3 has 13 amino acids. The V gene's germline CDR1 is PRHDT and CDR2 FYEKMQ (reference sequence). The V end was cut by 4 bases, the J end by 2 bases, with 9 bases between. CDR3 sequence: CASSSDSTYEQYF. The CDR3 coding sequence is TGTGCCAGCAGCTCAGACAGCACCTACGAGCAGTACTTC.

This clonotype was detected ten times or more. The J gene is TRBJ1-1, the V gene TRBV11-1; D is possibly TRBD1 (5 bases). Trimming took 2 bases from V and 4 from J, leaving 14 bases between them. Germline CDR1 is SGHAT and CDR2 is FQDESV (reference sequence). The CDR3 is 15 residues long. The CDR3 sequence is CASSLRRGWATEAFF. In nucleotides, the CDR3 is TGTGCCAGCAGCTTACGTCGGGGCTGGGCCACTGAAGCTTTCTTT.

This rearrangement joins TRBV28 to TRBJ1-1; TRBD1 matches at 7 bases. This CDR3 region has 13 residues. V shed 5 bases and J 7 bases; nucleotides not matched to a gene: 7. Looked up from germline, CDR1 is MDHEN and CDR2 is SYDVKM. CDR3 amino acids: CASSPTGVGEAFF. The CDR3 coding sequence is TGTGCCAGCAGTCCTACAGGGGTTGGTGAAGCTTTCTTT.

With regard to this clonotype: This could be a read error, since a much larger clone is one nucleotide away. V and J are TRBV13 and TRBJ2-5, with TRBD2 identical over 9 bases. The CDR3 has 15 amino acids. Germline V CDR1 and CDR2: PRHDT, FYEKMQ (reference sequence). CDR3 bases: TGTGCCAGCAGCTTATTTAGCGGGAGCCGGGAGACCCAGTGCTTC. Protein product: CASSLFSGSRETQCF.

This clonotype has a count of ten or more. The CDR3 coding sequence is TGTGCCAGTAGTATCCCCCTTCCGACAGGCAACTATGGCTACACCTTC. Its translation: CASSIPLPTGNYGYTF. This sequence joins TRBV19 and TRBJ1-2; possibly TRBD1 for D (6 bases). Germline CDR1 LNHDA, CDR2 SQIVND (reference sequence). The V end lost 3 bases, the J end lost 2 bases, and 16 bases lay between the germline ends. This CDR3 contains 16 residues.

In its sample, this clonotype was seen a few times. This chain uses TRBV11-2 with TRBJ1-5; D is unresolved. The V end was cut by 0 bases, the J end by 5 bases, with 8 bases between. Germline CDR1 and CDR2: SGHAT and FQNNGV. CDR3 length: 14 residues. The CDR3 nucleotides read TGTGCCAGCAGCTTAGATTGGGGAGATCAGCCCCAGCATTTT. Residues: CASSLDWGDQPQHF.

In DNA, the CDR3 is TGCAGCGTTCGGACTAGCGGGACTAGCGTCACCGGGGAGCTGTTTTTT. Translated, it gives CSVRTSGTSVTGELFF. The V gene is TRBV29-1, the J gene TRBJ2-2, with 12 bases that match TRBD2. The CDR3 runs 16 residues. Germline CDR1 SQVTM, CDR2 ANQGSEA. Germline trimming cut 5 bases from V and 4 bases from J; bases unmatched to any gene: 8.

The V call is TRBV4-1, the J call TRBJ2-2; possibly TRBD1 for D (6 bases). Trimming shortened V by 2 bases and J by 0 bases, and 7 bases separated the two germline ends. The CDR3 sequence is 15 residues long. The germline gives CDR1 MGHRA, CDR2 YSYEKL. The CDR3 DNA sequence: TGCGCCAGCAGCCAAAGGGGGACGAACACCGGGGAGCTGTTTTTT. Its protein is CASSQRGTNTGELFF.

The rearrangement links TRBV20-1 to TRBJ2-7; 9 bases map to TRBD2. Near its end, the DNA agrees better with TRBJ2-1, so the J call may be wrong. The CDR3 covers 16 residues. Germline loops: CDR1 DFQATT, CDR2 SNEGSKA (reference sequence). DNA for the CDR3: TGCAGTGCTAGAGATCGCGGTGCGGGAGGGGGGCAGGAGCAGTTCTTC. Translation: CSARDRGAGGGQEQFF.

In regard to this clonotype: An end of the junction does not agree with germline; a read error may underlie this. The V call is TRBV19, the J call TRBJ2-6, with a tentative D call TRBD1 (5 bases). CDR1 is LNHDA, CDR2 SQIVND, per germline (reference sequence). The CDR3 covers 15 residues. The CDR3 region has the DNA TGTGCCAGTAATGGTCGCAGGGCTGGGGTCAACGTCCTGACTTTC. Its translation: CASNGRRAGVNVLTF.

This chain joins TRBV15 and TRBJ2-7, with D perhaps being TRBD1 or TRBD2 (5 bases each). V lost 3 bases, J lost 4 bases, and 16 bases lay in between. CDR3 size: 15 residues. CDR1 is LNHNV, CDR2 YYDKDF, per germline (reference sequence). DNA of the CDR3: TGTGCCACCAGCAGCGAGGGGTCAGTCGAATACGAGCAGTACTTC. Protein sequence: CATSSEGSVEYEQYF.

V is TRBV2 and J is TRBJ2-2; 8 bases are shared with TRBD2. The CDR3 has 16 amino acids. Trimming at V came to 6 bases and at J to 6 bases, leaving 12 bases not matched to a gene. CDR1 is SNHLY, CDR2 FYNNEI, per germline. In DNA form, the CDR3 reads TGTGCCAGCAGCCCTAGCTACTCGGGAGGGGCCGGGGAGCTGTTTTTT. Protein: CASSPSYSGGAGELFF.

Comments on this clonotype: A much larger clone differs from this one at a single base, so this may be a read error. This sequence joins TRBV5-1 and TRBJ1-1; D is uncertain. Germline-derived CDR1 and CDR2 are SGHRS and YFSETQ. V shed 0 bases and J shed 5 bases, with 11 bases lying between them. The CDR3 runs 14 residues. CDR3 DNA sequence: TGCGCCAGCAGCTTGGAGTTGGGGAAAACTGAAGCTTTCTTT. Its translation: CASSLELGKTEAFF.

The table lists this clonotype with many counts. The J gene is TRBJ1-1, the V gene TRBV2; D ambiguous. The CDR3 has 12 residues. The germline V and J ends were trimmed by 4 bases and 2 bases, with 5 bases remaining between them. Germline V gives CDR1 SNHLY, CDR2 FYNNEI. The CDR3 DNA sequence: TGTGCCAGCAGTGTCCTTAACACTGAAGCTTTCTTT. Encoded protein: CASSVLNTEAFF. The full variable domain, rest sourced from reference TRBV2 and TRBJ1-1, is EPEVTQTPSHQVTQMGQEVILRCVPISNHLYFYWYRQILGQKVEFLVSFYNNEISEKSEIFDDQFSVERPDGSNFTLKIRSTKLEDSAMYFCASSVLNTEAFFGQGTRLTVV.

This clonotype was observed at least ten times. The rearrangement uses TRBV5-8 and TRBJ2-5; 7 bases align to TRBD1. V lost 4 bases and J lost 4; bases outside the gene matches: 10. This CDR3 comprises 15 residues. Germline V gene lookup returns CDR1 SGHTS and CDR2 YDEGEE. DNA of the CDR3: TGTGCCAGCAGCCTGGCGATGGCAGGGGGAGAGACCCAGTACTTC. It yields the protein CASSLAMAGGETQYF.

The chain recombines TRBV29-1 with TRBJ1-2; tentatively, D is TRBD1 (5 bases). The ends were cut back, 7 bases at V and 4 bases at J, with 16 bases in the middle. CDR1 is SQVTM, CDR2 ANQGSEA, per germline. The CDR3 has 13 residues. In DNA form, the CDR3 reads TGCAGCGCATCAGCAGGGATTTTCTATGGCTACACCTTC. This codes for CSASAGIFYGYTF.

This clonotype has at least ten counts. The CDR3 reads CAIRAQNTEAFF. CDR3 coding DNA: TGTGCCATCAGGGCCCAGAACACTGAAGCTTTCTTT. The chain uses TRBV10-3 and TRBJ1-1; unclear D gene. The V end lost 6 bases, the J end lost 1 base, and 6 bases lay between the germline ends. The CDR3 is made up of 12 amino acids. CDR1 is ENHRY and CDR2 is SYGVKD in the germline V gene.

This clonotype was counted at least ten times. The chain employs TRBV12-3 or TRBV12-4 and TRBJ1-5; D is unresolved. The length of the CDR3 is 14 residues. V shed 3 bases and J shed 7 bases, with 13 bases lying between them. DNA for the CDR3: TGTGCCAGCAGTTTGGGGTTAGGCCAACAGCCCCAGCATTTT. As protein: CASSLGLGQQPQHF.

The chain recombines TRBV29-1 with TRBJ2-5; perhaps TRBD1 as D (5 bases). CDR1 and CDR2 from the germline V gene are SQVTM and ANQGSEA. The CDR3 loop spans 13 amino acids. Trimming cost V 5 bases and J 2 bases, with 12 bases left between them. The CDR3 here is CSVLTGFQETQYF. The DNA for the CDR3 is TGCAGCGTTTTAACAGGATTTCAAGAGACCCAGTACTTC.

The chain carries TRBV24-1 and TRBJ2-5; 7 nucleotides match TRBD2. Germline V CDR1 and CDR2: KGHDR, SFDVKD. This CDR3 has 11 amino acids. Trimming took 4 bases from V and 9 from J; bases not matched to a gene: 1. In nucleotides, the CDR3 is TGTGCCACCAGTGAGAGCGGGGCCCAGTACTTC. This gives the protein CATSESGAQYF.

J is TRBJ1-2 and V is TRBV20-1, with a tentative D call TRBD1 (6 bases). Trimming took off 3 bases at V and 4 bases at J, with 9 bases between the two ends. The CDR3 extends over 12 amino acids. Germline CDR1 is DFQATT and CDR2 is SNEGSKA (reference sequence). This CDR3 is CSASSGVYGYTF. CDR3 in DNA: TGCAGTGCTAGCTCAGGGGTCTATGGCTACACCTTC.